Listed below are T cell receptor beta chains from one sample, sequenced in a study of OX40 agonist ivuxolimab in advanced cancers. Profiled with immunoSEQ multiplex PCR; TCRdb holds only in-frame clones, not every one. The sample includes tens of thousands of clones, about four fifths of them seen just once. This material consisted of CD4+ or CD8+ T cells sorted from blood, taken in a trial of the OX40 agonist ivuxolimab. The receptors derive from an adult with an advanced solid tumor such as melanoma, head and neck, liver or kidney cancer. CDR3s include the opening cysteine and the closing phenylalanine or tryptophan. A D gene is named only where the DNA matches it firmly. The listing skips clone size in some rows; elsewhere it reads once, few, many or a size class.

clone size	V gene	D gene	J gene	CDR3 protein	CDR3 DNA
NA	TRBV5-5	NA	TRBJ2-7	CASSLQGTYEQYF	TGTGCCAGCAGTTTGCAGGGGACCTACGAGCAGTACTTC
once	TRBV29-1	NA	TRBJ2-5	CSVFPQETQYF	TGCAGCGTTTTTCCCCAAGAGACCCAGTACTTC
NA	TRBV11-2	NA	TRBJ1-2	CASSSQGSLSDYTF	TGTGCCAGCAGCTCCCAGGGTAGTCTAAGTGACTACACCTTC
NA	TRBV9	NA	TRBJ2-2	CASSVRTGELFF	TGTGCCAGCAGCGTACGCACCGGGGAGCTGTTTTTT
once	TRBV7-9	NA	TRBJ2-7	CASSFPTATYEQYF	TGTGCCAGCAGCTTTCCGACAGCTACCTACGAGCAGTACTTC
NA	TRBV4-1	NA	TRBJ1-2	CASSQPGSNYGYTF	TGCGCCAGCAGCCAACCAGGGTCTAACTATGGCTACACCTTC
NA	TRBV19	NA	TRBJ1-6	CASSIGGDLSPLHF	TGTGCCAGTAGTATCGGCGGGGATTTGTCACCCCTCCACTTT
NA	TRBV4-3	TRBD1	TRBJ2-5	CASSQDNSLPDRGLQETQYF	TGCGCCAGCAGCCAAGATAATTCCCTTCCGGACAGGGGTCTCCAAGAGACCCAGTACTTC
NA	TRBV5-6	TRBD2	TRBJ2-6	CASSRGRAGGFSGANVLTF	TGTGCCAGCAGCCGGGGACGAGCGGGAGGGTTCTCTGGGGCCAACGTCCTGACTTTC
NA	TRBV30	NA	TRBJ1-6	CAWSEGRENSPLHF	TGTGCCTGGAGTGAGGGCAGGGAGAATTCACCCCTCCACTTT
NA	TRBV9	NA	TRBJ1-5	CASSVGNQPQHF	TGTGCCAGCAGCGTGGGGAATCAGCCCCAGCATTTT
NA	TRBV30	NA	TRBJ2-2	CAWARGAGELFF	TGTGCCTGGGCAAGGGGGGCCGGGGAGCTGTTTTTT
NA	TRBV5-6	NA	TRBJ1-2	CASSWGAARGSYGYTF	TGTGCCAGCAGCTGGGGCGCCGCGCGGGGAAGCTATGGCTACACCTTC
NA	TRBV27	TRBD1	TRBJ2-7	CASSLTGAEQYF	TGTGCCAGCAGTTTGACAGGGGCCGAGCAGTACTTC
NA	TRBV6-1	NA	TRBJ2-7	CASSESASATYEQYF	TGTGCCAGCAGTGAGTCAGCCTCAGCTACCTACGAGCAGTACTTC
once	TRBV7-9	NA	TRBJ1-5	CASSLARESNQPQHF	TGTGCCAGCAGTCTCGCGCGGGAAAGCAATCAGCCCCAGCATTTT
once	TRBV7-6	TRBD2	TRBJ2-7	CASSRGDYEQYF	TGTGCCAGCAGCCGGGGGGACTACGAGCAGTACTTC
NA	TRBV19	NA	TRBJ2-7	CASSTGFLREQYF	TGTGCCAGTAGCACTGGGTTTTTGCGGGAGCAGTACTTC
NA	TRBV5-1	TRBD1	TRBJ2-1	CASSLGQGSNEQFF	TGCGCCAGCAGCTTGGGACAGGGTAGCAATGAGCAGTTCTTC
NA	TRBV9	TRBD1	TRBJ2-7	CASSVSPHDPGTAYEQYF	TGTGCCAGCAGCGTATCCCCCCACGATCCCGGGACAGCCTACGAGCAGTACTTC
NA	TRBV30	NA	TRBJ2-7	CACRWYSSYEQYF	TGTGCCTGTCGGTGGTACAGCTCCTACGAGCAGTACTTC
few	TRBV5-5	NA	TRBJ2-7	CASSLPPYEQYF	TGTGCCAGCAGCTTACCCCCTTACGAGCAGTACTTC
NA	TRBV28	NA	TRBJ1-1	CASTSGQSNTEAFF	TGTGCCAGCACCTCGGGGCAGTCGAACACTGAAGCTTTCTTT
once	TRBV28	NA	TRBJ1-1	CASSPPGVGTEAFF	TGTGCCAGCAGCCCCCCCGGGGTTGGCACTGAAGCTTTCTTT
NA	TRBV28	NA	TRBJ2-7	CASSLSYRRPYEQYF	TGTGCCAGCAGTTTATCTTACAGGCGCCCCTACGAGCAGTACTTC
NA	TRBV9	TRBD2	TRBJ2-3	CASSVLLAATTDTQYF	TGTGCCAGCAGCGTTTTACTAGCGGCGACCACAGATACGCAGTATTTT
once	TRBV7-9	TRBD1	TRBJ1-4	CASRPIGTANEKLFF	TGTGCCAGCAGACCTATAGGGACAGCTAATGAAAAACTGTTTTTT
NA	TRBV7-8	NA	TRBJ1-1	CASSLVLGAGTEAFF	TGTGCCAGCAGCTTAGTCTTGGGGGCAGGTACTGAAGCTTTCTTT
few	TRBV27	NA	TRBJ2-7	CASSLVPGLVYEQYF	TGTGCCAGCAGTTTGGTCCCCGGGCTAGTCTACGAGCAGTACTTC
NA	TRBV11-2	TRBD1	TRBJ1-1	CASSLDWTGPRMNTEAFF	TGTGCCAGCAGCTTAGATTGGACAGGGCCACGAATGAACACTGAAGCTTTCTTT
NA	TRBV7-9	NA	TRBJ2-1	CASSPGWDQYNEQFF	TGTGCCAGCAGCCCTGGGTGGGATCAGTACAATGAGCAGTTCTTC
NA	TRBV7-9	NA	TRBJ1-2	CASTPVGGGSGYTF	TGTGCCAGCACGCCGGTAGGAGGGGGAAGTGGCTACACCTTC
NA	TRBV9	NA	TRBJ2-1	CASSSPRNEQFF	TGTGCCAGCAGCTCTCCTAGGAATGAGCAGTTCTTC
NA	TRBV6-5	NA	TRBJ1-5	CASQNSNQPQHF	TGTGCCAGCCAGAATAGCAATCAGCCCCAGCATTTT
NA	TRBV2	NA	TRBJ1-1	CASSGGAGYNTEAFF	TGTGCCAGCAGTGGAGGTGCGGGTTATAACACTGAAGCTTTCTTT
NA	TRBV6-1	NA	TRBJ2-1	CASSERWDPYNEQFF	TGTGCCAGCAGTGAGAGATGGGACCCGTACAATGAGCAGTTCTTC
NA	TRBV7-9	TRBD2	TRBJ2-1	CASSSNRLARGNEQFF	TGTGCCAGCAGCTCCAATCGCCTAGCGCGGGGGAATGAGCAGTTCTTC
NA	TRBV5-1	NA	TRBJ1-2	CASSLGPGELANYGYTF	TGCGCCAGCAGCTTGGGTCCAGGAGAACTAGCTAACTATGGCTACACCTTC
NA	TRBV7-2	NA	TRBJ2-1	CASTPHGVSGEQFF	TGTGCCAGCACCCCACATGGGGTGTCTGGGGAGCAGTTCTTC
once	TRBV10-3	TRBD2	TRBJ2-3	CAISDHIAGGLGRTDTQYF	TGTGCCATCAGTGACCACATAGCGGGAGGTCTCGGGCGCACAGATACGCAGTATTTT
NA	TRBV11-2	NA	TRBJ2-1	CASSPIGGAGEQFF	TGTGCCAGCAGCCCCATTGGCGGGGCCGGTGAGCAGTTCTTC